These 10 T cell receptor beta chains came from one sample sequenced in a study of circulating tumor DNA in untreated peripheral T-cell lymphoma. Sequenced by immunoSEQ multiplex PCR; TCRdb stores in-frame clones only, minus some. Of around 6,400 clones in the sample, 50% to 75% are singletons; the top ten hold about 55%. The sequenced sample was tumor tissue. Every receptor here comes from a human donor with peripheral T-cell lymphoma.

The chain carries TRBV18 and TRBJ2-1, with D unclear. V dropped 0 bases and J dropped 6 bases, with 9 bases sitting between them. CDR1 is KGHSH and CDR2 is LQKENI in the germline V gene. The CDR3 runs to 14 residues. The CDR3 reads CASSPPQGTNEQFF. CDR3 DNA: TGTGCCAGCTCACCACCCCAAGGTACCAATGAGCAGTTCTTC.

This chain joins TRBV11-3 and TRBJ2-7; TRBD2 matches 12 bases. The CDR3 contains 17 residues. With V trimmed by 5 bases and J by 4 bases, 12 bases remained unmatched. Looked up from germline, CDR1 is SGHNT and CDR2 is YENEEA. The CDR3 spells CASSQASGRAGGYEQYF. In nucleotides, the CDR3 is TGTGCCAGCAGCCAAGCTAGCGGGAGGGCAGGGGGGTACGAGCAGTACTTC.

This clone showed up just a few times. The chain carries TRBV25-1 and TRBJ2-2, with D maybe TRBD1 (5 bases). This CDR3 spans 15 amino acids. Germline CDR1 is MGHDK and CDR2 is SYGVNS. V shed 4 bases and J shed 0 bases, with 9 bases lying between them. CDR3 in amino acids: CASSAETANTGELFF. The DNA of the CDR3 is TGTGCCAGCAGTGCCGAGACAGCGAACACCGGGGAGCTGTTTTTT.

The chain recombines TRBV11-3 with TRBJ2-5; no definite D call. V lost 5 bases and J lost 5, with 18 bases in between. This CDR3 has 15 amino acids. In germline, CDR1 is SGHNT, CDR2 YENEEA. The CDR3 loop is CASSPPLSAAETQYF. For the CDR3, the DNA is TGTGCCAGCAGCCCTCCTCTATCGGCCGCGGAGACCCAGTACTTC.

CDR3 DNA sequence: TGTGCCACCAGCAGCAGGGCCGAAAATGAAAAACTGTTTTTT. As protein: CATSSRAENEKLFF. The chain couples TRBV15 to TRBJ1-4; TRBD1 is a possible D gene (5 bases). Per germline, CDR1 LNHNV and CDR2 YYDKDF (reference sequence). V was trimmed by 3 bases and J by 5 bases, leaving 10 bases between them. This CDR3 region has 14 residues.

The rearrangement links TRBV19 to TRBJ1-1, with D perhaps matching TRBD1 (6 bases). Germline V gene sequence: CDR1 LNHDA, CDR2 SQIVND (reference sequence). The germline V and J ends were trimmed by 7 bases and 4 bases, with 19 bases remaining between them. The CDR3 is 15 amino acids. CDR3 bases: TGTGCCAGTACCACGGGAGGGGGTAGGGGCACTGAAGCTTTCTTT. Translated, it gives CASTTGGGRGTEAFF. Full variable domain (rest looked up from reference TRBV19 and TRBJ1-1): DGGITQSPKYLFRKEGQNVTLSCEQNLNHDAMYWYRQDPGQGLRLIYYSQIVNDFQKGDIAEGYSVSREKKESFPLTVTSAQKNPTAFYLCASTTGGGRGTEAFFGQGTRLTVV.

The genes are TRBV19 and TRBJ1-5; 9 bases agree with TRBD1. Germline values: CDR1 LNHDA, CDR2 SQIVND (reference sequence). Trimming took 6 bases from V and 3 from J; bases not matched to a gene: 6. The length of the CDR3 is 15 residues. The CDR3 sequence: CASRGDREINQPQHF. The CDR3 coding sequence is TGTGCCAGTAGGGGGGACAGGGAGATCAATCAGCCCCAGCATTTT.

The chain carries TRBV19 and TRBJ2-2; weak D call: TRBD2 (6 bases). Germline CDR1 LNHDA, CDR2 SQIVND (reference sequence). V dropped 3 bases and J dropped 0 bases, with 20 bases sitting between them. CDR3 size: 19 residues. The CDR3 DNA is TGTGCCAGTAGTATTTTCCCGACGGGAGCCCCAACGAACACCGGGGAGCTGTTTTTT. Amino acid sequence: CASSIFPTGAPTNTGELFF.

The chain has TRBV28 and TRBJ1-5; maybe TRBD1 (5 bases). Per the germline V gene, CDR1 is MDHEN and CDR2 is SYDVKM. The ends were cut back, 6 bases at V and 2 bases at J, with 11 bases in the middle. The CDR3 loop spans 14 amino acids. The CDR3 spells CASRMQGRNQPQHF. The CDR3 DNA reads TGTGCCAGCAGAATGCAGGGACGCAATCAGCCCCAGCATTTT.

This sequence joins TRBV11-3 and TRBJ2-2, with 9 bases identical to TRBD2. The CDR3 is 15 amino acids. V shed 5 bases and J 5 bases; nucleotides not matched to a gene: 6. Germline V CDR1 and CDR2: SGHNT, YENEEA. DNA for the CDR3: TGTGCCAGCAGCCCCCTCGCGGGGGGGACCGGGGAGCTGTTTTTT. Residues: CASSPLAGGTGELFF.